Below are 24 T cell receptor beta chains sequenced from a single sample in a study of siplizumab effects on memory and regulatory T cells. Only in-frame clones appear in the TCRdb table, and some are missing; sequencing was by immunoSEQ multiplex PCR. The sample comprises about 100,000 clones, under 95% of which are singletons, and 0.73% rests with the top ten. The sequencing sample was made of Tregs sorted from blood. The receptor set was obtained from a human donor in good health.

The chain combines TRBV30 with TRBJ1-1, with unresolved D. This CDR3 region has 13 residues. Between the trimmed V and J ends, which lost 7 bases and 2 bases, there was a span of 14 bases. Per the germline V gene, CDR1 is GTSNPN and CDR2 is SVGIG (reference sequence). The CDR3 region is CASSGPGNTEAFF. Written as DNA, the CDR3 is TGTGCCTCCTCAGGACCCGGAAACACTGAAGCTTTCTTT. The full variable domain, with the rest looked up from reference TRBV30 and TRBJ1-1, is SQTIHQWPATLVQPVGSPLSLECTVEGTSNPNLYWYRQAAGRGLQLLFYSVGIGQISSEVPQNLSASRPQDRQFILSSKKLLLSDSGFYLCASSGPGNTEAFFGQGTRLTVV.

This clone was recorded only once. The V gene is TRBV5-1, the J gene TRBJ1-1; no definite D call. The CDR3 is 12 residues long. Germline loops: CDR1 SGHRS, CDR2 YFSETQ. The ends were cut back, 0 bases at V and 4 bases at J, with 4 bases in the middle. The CDR3 is CASSLEGTEAFF. In DNA form, the CDR3 reads TGCGCCAGCAGCTTGGAAGGCACTGAAGCTTTCTTT.

V is TRBV11-1 and J is TRBJ2-5; TRBD2 might be the D (5 bases). The germline V and J ends were trimmed by 3 bases and 0 bases, with 11 bases remaining between them. The CDR3 has 15 amino acids. From germline, CDR1 is SGHAT and CDR2 FQDESV (reference sequence). The CDR3 bases are TGTGCCAGCAGCTTCGAGGGCCTATACCAAGAGACCCAGTACTTC. It encodes CASSFEGLYQETQYF.

CDR3 loop: CASSRVSGGLTAGYTF. Here the CDR3 DNA reads TGTGCCAGCAGTCGGGTTTCAGGGGGCCTTACCGCAGGCTACACCTTC. This chain joins TRBV7-9 and TRBJ1-2; 8 nucleotides match TRBD1. There are 16 residues in the CDR3. J was trimmed by 8 bases and V by 6 bases; bases with no gene match: 17. The V gene's germline CDR1 is SEHNR and CDR2 FQNEAQ (reference sequence).

V usage is TRBV28 and J usage is TRBJ1-5, with 8 nucleotides matching TRBD1. Trimming took 6 bases from V and 9 from J; bases not matched to a gene: 10. Germline-derived CDR1 and CDR2 are MDHEN and SYDVKM. There are 14 residues in the CDR3. The CDR3, as DNA: TGTGCCAGCAGAGTGGGACAGGTGGTTGGGCCCCAGCATTTT. It translates to CASRVGQVVGPQHF. Looking up the rest from reference TRBV28 and TRBJ1-5 gives the full variable domain: DVKVTQSSRYLVKRTGEKVFLECVQDMDHENMFWYRQDPGLGLRLIYFSYDVKMKEKGDIPEGYSVSREKKERFSLILESASTNQTSMYLCASRVGQVVGPQHFGDGTRLSIL.

The chain recombines TRBV6-1 with TRBJ1-1; D is perhaps TRBD1 (6 bases). Germline assignment: CDR1 MNHNS and CDR2 SASEGT. V lost 8 bases to trimming and J lost 1 base, with 17 bases between them. CDR3 length: 15 residues. The CDR3 DNA reads as TGTGCCAGCGGGGGCATTGGACGGGCGAACACTGAAGCTTTCTTT. Protein sequence: CASGGIGRANTEAFF.

The chain employs TRBV7-9 and TRBJ2-5, with 12 bases identical to TRBD2. The CDR3 covers 16 residues. Germline assignment: CDR1 SEHNR and CDR2 FQNEAQ (reference sequence). V lost 5 bases, J lost 1 base, and 5 bases stayed unmatched. CDR3 region: CASSPRTSGIQETQYF. The DNA for the CDR3 is TGTGCCAGCAGCCCGCGGACTAGCGGGATCCAAGAGACCCAGTACTTC.

This clone came up once. The V and J genes are TRBV7-9 and TRBJ2-7, with 10 bases aligning to TRBD1. Per the germline V gene, CDR1 is SEHNR and CDR2 is FQNEAQ (reference sequence). CDR3 length: 16 amino acids. V trimming: 5 bases; J trimming: 4 bases; junction bases outside the gene matches: 11. CDR3 region: CASSRPVTGGAYEQYF. The CDR3 nucleotides are TGTGCCAGCAGCCGACCAGTGACAGGGGGCGCGTACGAGCAGTACTTC.

The chain joins TRBV11-2 to TRBJ2-7; no definite D call. The CDR3 consists of 11 residues. CDR1 is SGHAT and CDR2 is FQNNGV in the germline V gene. Trimming pared 5 bases from V and 3 bases from J, leaving 5 bases between. For the CDR3, the DNA is TGTGCCAGCAGCGTGAGCTACGAGCAGTACTTC. Protein product: CASSVSYEQYF.

The chain carries TRBV9 and TRBJ2-1; 12 bases map to TRBD2. Germline V CDR1 and CDR2: SGDLS, YYNGEE. The CDR3 is 16 amino acids. V gave up 4 bases and J gave up 8 bases; unmatched junction bases: 10. In nucleotides, the CDR3 is TGTGCCAGCAGCCCATTTTTCACTAGCGGGAGGCATGAGCAGTTCTTC. Protein sequence: CASSPFFTSGRHEQFF.

The chain carries TRBV20-1 and TRBJ2-1; tentative D call: TRBD1 (6 bases). CDR3 length: 11 residues. Germline values: CDR1 DFQATT, CDR2 SNEGSKA (reference sequence). Trimming pared 4 bases from V and 12 bases from J, leaving 13 bases between. The CDR3 bases are TGCAGTGCTAACGAGGGGGAAAGGCAGTTCTTC. The encoded protein is CSANEGERQFF.

The CDR3 loop is CAWSVTAEAFF. In DNA, the CDR3 is TGTGCCTGGAGTGTAACCGCTGAAGCTTTCTTT. The genes are TRBV30 and TRBJ1-1; D is uncertain. Per the germline V gene, CDR1 is GTSNPN and CDR2 is SVGIG (reference sequence). The CDR3 has 11 amino acids. V was trimmed by 0 bases and J by 6 bases, leaving 5 bases between them.

Only one count was recorded for this clone. The V and J genes are TRBV6-1 and TRBJ2-3; D uncertain. Germline V gene data show CDR1 as MNHNS and CDR2 as SASEGT. V lost 4 bases and J 8 bases, leaving 19 bases between the germline ends. There are 15 residues in the CDR3. Here the CDR3 reads CASSGVRTRPGTQYF. CDR3 DNA sequence: TGTGCCAGCAGTGGGGTACGGACCCGTCCGGGTACGCAGTATTTT.

The chain links TRBV30 to TRBJ1-5; D remains unclear. This CDR3 comprises 13 residues. Trimming cost V 1 base and J 4 bases, with 8 bases left between them. Germline values: CDR1 GTSNPN, CDR2 SVGIG (reference sequence). The CDR3, as DNA: TGTGCCTGGAGTGACCACCCAAATCAGCCCCAGCATTTT. Its protein is CAWSDHPNQPQHF.

Only one count was recorded for this clone. The CDR3 DNA is TGTGCCAGCAGCCCGGGACTAGCGGGAGCCTACGAGCAGTACTTC. It yields the protein CASSPGLAGAYEQYF. The chain recombines TRBV11-2 with TRBJ2-7, with 14 bases that match TRBD2. The V and J ends lost 5 bases and 2 bases, in that order; junction bases with no gene match: 2. CDR1 is SGHAT and CDR2 is FQNNGV in the germline V gene. This CDR3 contains 15 residues.

The chain links TRBV5-1 to TRBJ1-5; D is unresolved. The CDR3 has 15 residues. V lost 2 bases, J lost 0 bases, and 9 bases lay in between. The germline gives CDR1 SGHRS, CDR2 YFSETQ. In DNA form, the CDR3 reads TGCGCCAGCAGCTTAGGAGGGTATAGCAATCAGCCCCAGCATTTT. It codes for CASSLGGYSNQPQHF.

This rearrangement joins TRBV4-1 to TRBJ2-1; D is perhaps TRBD2 (6 bases). Trimming cost V 1 base and J 12 bases, with 19 bases left between them. This CDR3 spans 15 amino acids. The germline gives CDR1 MGHRA, CDR2 YSYEKL. The CDR3 DNA follows: TGCGCCAGCAGCCAAGGGCGTCTTTTGGAGGGCTCGCAGTTCTTC. Translating it yields CASSQGRLLEGSQFF.

This chain links TRBV9 with TRBJ2-3; 9 bases match TRBD2. Germline lookup yields CDR1 SGDLS and CDR2 YYNGEE. CDR3 size: 16 residues. V shed 0 bases, J shed 5 bases, and the junction held 7 bases outside the gene matches. The DNA for the CDR3 is TGTGCCAGCAGCGTAGGGGCGGCGGGAGGGGAAGATACGCAGTATTTT. It yields the protein CASSVGAAGGEDTQYF.

V gene TRBV5-1 combines with J gene TRBJ2-5; 13 bases match TRBD2. In germline, CDR1 is SGHRS, CDR2 YFSETQ. The J segment lost 4 bases and the V segment lost 5 bases, leaving 8 bases of the junction unmatched. CDR3 size: 16 residues. The CDR3 region is CASRGTSGNPGETQYF. CDR3 DNA: TGCGCCAGCAGGGGGACTAGCGGGAATCCTGGAGAGACCCAGTACTTC.

The rearrangement joins TRBV2 to TRBJ2-5; 7 bases are shared with TRBD2. The CDR3 has 12 residues. Germline values: CDR1 SNHLY, CDR2 FYNNEI. Trimming at V came to 6 bases and at J to 4 bases, leaving 2 bases not matched to a gene. The CDR3 here is CASSGLVETQYF. The CDR3, as DNA: TGTGCCAGCAGCGGACTAGTAGAGACCCAGTACTTC.

V gene TRBV9 combines with J gene TRBJ2-1; tentatively, D is TRBD2 (6 bases). This CDR3 has 15 residues. Trimming shortened V by 3 bases and J by 7 bases, and 17 bases separated the two germline ends. Germline V CDR1 and CDR2: SGDLS, YYNGEE. This CDR3 is CASSARLRDSNEQFF. CDR3 DNA sequence: TGTGCCAGCAGCGCGAGACTCCGGGACTCAAATGAGCAGTTCTTC.

CDR3 nucleotide sequence: TGTGCCAGCTCACACTATCAAGGGGAGCAGTACTTC. It is translated as CASSHYQGEQYF. V usage is TRBV18 and J usage is TRBJ2-7; D not resolved. V was cut by 4 bases and J by 7 bases, with 11 bases left in between. There are 12 residues in the CDR3. Germline V lookup: CDR1 KGHSH, CDR2 LQKENI.

This clone was counted once. The chain employs TRBV9 and TRBJ2-5; 7 nucleotides agree with TRBD2. V shed 3 bases and J 4 bases; nucleotides not matched to a gene: 6. CDR3 size: 14 residues. Germline loops: CDR1 SGDLS, CDR2 YYNGEE. CDR3 in amino acids: CASSASTSTETQYF. CDR3 nucleotides: TGTGCCAGCAGCGCCTCGACTAGCACAGAGACCCAGTACTTC.

The CDR3 reads CASSRFTSGGFGEQFF. The CDR3 coding sequence is TGTGCCAGCAGCCGATTTACTAGCGGGGGTTTCGGTGAGCAGTTCTTC. This chain uses TRBV11-2 with TRBJ2-1; 11 nucleotides line up with TRBD2. Trimming at V came to 5 bases and at J to 9 bases, leaving 12 bases not matched to a gene. The germline V gene encodes CDR1 SGHAT and CDR2 FQNNGV. The CDR3 spans 16 residues.